A single sample gave rise to the 7 T cell receptor beta chains below, sequenced in a study of T cell responses to AZD1222 COVID-19 vaccine. The table came from immunoSEQ multiplex PCR; TCRdb's copy has only in-frame clones and leaves some out. The table has more than 150,000 clones, more than 70% seen once. Sequences were derived from peripheral blood, sampled 28 days after the second AZD1222 dose. The receptors originated from an adult who received the AZD1222 COVID-19 vaccine.

This clone was recorded a few times. V is TRBV11-1 and J is TRBJ2-7, with 7 positions matching TRBD2. The junction had 9 bases not matched to a gene; V was cut back by 5 bases and J by 2 bases. The CDR3 spans 15 residues. The germline V gene encodes CDR1 SGHAT and CDR2 FQDESV (reference sequence). In DNA form, the CDR3 reads TGTGCCAGCAGCCGCCGGGGGAGGGGAACCTACGAGCAGTACTTC. Amino acid sequence: CASSRRGRGTYEQYF.

The chain is built from TRBV7-9 and TRBJ2-7; TRBD2 matches 16 bases. J gave up 4 bases and V 5 bases, and 5 bases lay outside the gene matches. There are 16 residues in the CDR3. Germline values: CDR1 SEHNR, CDR2 FQNEAQ (reference sequence). In DNA form, the CDR3 reads TGTGCCAGCAGCCCGGGACTAGCGGGAGGGCAGTACGAGCAGTACTTC. This gives the protein CASSPGLAGGQYEQYF. Looking up the rest from reference TRBV7-9 and TRBJ2-7 gives the full variable domain: DTGVSQNPRHKITKRGQNVTFRCDPISEHNRLYWYRQTLGQGPEFLTYFQNEAQLEKSRLLSDRFSAERPKGSFSTLEIQRTEQGDSAMYLCASSPGLAGGQYEQYFGPGTRLTVT.

J is TRBJ1-1 and V is TRBV6-6, with TRBD1 as a possible D gene (5 bases). V gave up 5 bases and J gave up 6 bases, with 19 bases separating them. This CDR3 has 15 residues. The germline V gene has CDR1 MNHNY and CDR2 SVGAGI (reference sequence). CDR3 residues: CASSRRSAVGPEAFF. CDR3 nucleotides: TGTGCCAGCAGTCGCCGTTCGGCAGTGGGGCCTGAAGCTTTCTTT.

The chain carries TRBV5-1 and TRBJ1-1, with 8 nucleotides matching TRBD1. Trimming took 3 bases from V and 4 from J; bases not matched to a gene: 2. The CDR3 extends over 13 amino acids. Germline CDR1 and CDR2: SGHRS and YFSETQ. DNA of the CDR3: TGCGCCAGCAGCTCCACAGGGGGCACTGAAGCTTTCTTT. Translating gives CASSSTGGTEAFF.

The chain couples TRBV28 to TRBJ2-7, with 7 positions matching TRBD1. The CDR3 covers 15 residues. Germline V gene sequence: CDR1 MDHEN, CDR2 SYDVKM. V lost 6 bases, J lost 3 bases, and 11 bases stayed unmatched. CDR3 coding DNA: TGTGCCAGCAGACCACAACAGGGGTTGTACTACGAGCAGTACTTC. It is translated as CASRPQQGLYYEQYF.

The genes are TRBV7-3 and TRBJ2-6; D may be TRBD1 or TRBD2 (6 bases each). Germline CDR1 SGHTA, CDR2 FQGTGA. V was shortened by 5 bases and J by 0 bases, with 14 bases between the two germline ends. The CDR3 spans 17 residues. The CDR3 nucleotides read TGTGCCAGCAGCCCAACAGGGAGGAGCTCTGGGGCCAACGTCCTGACTTTC. It is translated as CASSPTGRSSGANVLTF.

In this sample, this clone turned up a few times. The chain uses TRBV28 and TRBJ1-2; D remains unclear. Germline CDR1 and CDR2: MDHEN and SYDVKM. This CDR3 has 15 amino acids. Trimming pared 2 bases from V and 4 bases from J, leaving 14 bases between. The DNA of the CDR3 is TGTGCCAGCAGTTTAGGGCTTGGTAGATTCTATGGCTACACCTTC. As protein: CASSLGLGRFYGYTF.